These 11 T cell receptor beta chains originate from one sample sequenced in a study of graft-versus-host responses after intestinal transplantation. Clones were read by immunoSEQ multiplex PCR, and TCRdb kept only the in-frame ones, dropping some. The repertoire holds about 38,000 clones, with approximately 95% as singletons. These TCRs are of unknown antigen specificity. The starting material was unstimulated CD4+ T cells sorted from spleen or lymph node cells, obtained before transplant. These receptors were taken from a human donor who was the organ donor for an intestinal transplant.

This chain connects TRBV28 to TRBJ1-1; no definite D call. Trimming left V 6 bases short and J 2 bases short, with 10 bases between. The CDR3 extends over 13 amino acids. Germline CDR1 MDHEN, CDR2 SYDVKM. As DNA, the CDR3 is TGTGCCAGCAGGGTGACACCTAACACTGAAGCTTTCTTT. Its protein is CASRVTPNTEAFF.

The V gene is TRBV28, the J gene TRBJ2-7, with TRBD2 matching over 8 bases. The CDR3 contains 14 residues. V trimming: 3 bases; J trimming: 4 bases; junction bases outside the gene matches: 5. The germline V gene encodes CDR1 MDHEN and CDR2 SYDVKM. As DNA, the CDR3 is TGTGCCAGCAGTTTCCCCAGCGGGGGATACGAGCAGTACTTC. This sequence encodes CASSFPSGGYEQYF.

The chain joins TRBV28 to TRBJ2-7; D is uncertain. V dropped 1 base and J dropped 3 bases, with 7 bases sitting between them. Per the germline V gene, CDR1 is MDHEN and CDR2 is SYDVKM. The CDR3 spans 13 residues. CDR3 bases: TGTGCCAGCAGTTTATTACGACACTACGAGCAGTACTTC. Amino acid sequence: CASSLLRHYEQYF.

V usage is TRBV7-9 and J usage is TRBJ2-1; TRBD2 matches 9 bases. The CDR3 is made up of 16 amino acids. V shed 2 bases, J shed 9 bases, and the junction held 11 bases outside the gene matches. Germline-derived CDR1 and CDR2 are SEHNR and FQNEAQ (reference sequence). CDR3 amino acids: CASSLRSGGGAGEQFF. For the CDR3, the DNA is TGTGCCAGCAGCTTAAGGTCCGGCGGGGGGGCCGGTGAGCAGTTCTTC.

The CDR3, as DNA: TGTGCCAGCAACGAGCGGGGGGGAGCCTACGAGCAGTACTTC. It codes for CASNERGGAYEQYF. The chain combines TRBV12-1 with TRBJ2-7; the table's D call, TRBD2, has no DNA check behind it. TRBV12-1 is recorded as a pseudogene. The CDR3 has 14 residues.

This chain's CDR3 is CASSFGRIGAFF. CDR3 nucleotides: TGCGCCAGCAGCTTCGGTAGGATCGGAGCTTTCTTT. This rearrangement joins TRBV5-1 to TRBJ1-1, with D hard to call. The germline gives CDR1 SGHRS, CDR2 YFSETQ. Between the trimmed V and J ends, which lost 2 bases and 10 bases, there was a span of 12 bases. CDR3 length equals 12 residues.

With regard to this clone: At one of its ends the junction is not consistent with the germline gene, which may arise from a read error. CDR3 sequence reads: CASRPQGARGSLF. The CDR3 bases are TGTGCCAGCAGGCCCCAGGGGGCCCGGGGGTCGCTCTTT. V usage is TRBV6-5 and J usage is TRBJ1-1; 8 nucleotides line up with TRBD1. Germline V gene sequence: CDR1 MNHEY, CDR2 SVGAGI. This CDR3 has 13 residues.

J is TRBJ2-1 and V is TRBV20-1; D is undetermined. The CDR3 length is 11 residues. V was trimmed by 2 bases and J by 6 bases, leaving 5 bases between them. The V gene's germline CDR1 is DFQATT and CDR2 SNEGSKA (reference sequence). CDR3 region: CSARNLNEQFF. CDR3 DNA: TGCAGTGCTAGAAACCTCAATGAGCAGTTCTTC.

A few counts support this clone. The V gene is TRBV5-4, the J gene TRBJ1-5; D not resolved. Deletions cut 1 base from V and 4 bases from J, with 6 bases between. The CDR3 spans 13 residues. Per germline, CDR1 SGHNT and CDR2 YYREEE (reference sequence). The CDR3: CASSLQGNQPQHF. For the CDR3, the DNA is TGTGCCAGCAGCTTGCAAGGGAATCAGCCCCAGCATTTT.

The sample holds one count of this clone. The chain employs TRBV7-9 and TRBJ1-2, with D possibly being TRBD1 (5 bases). V was pared by 8 bases and J by 3 bases, with 10 bases between. CDR1 and CDR2 from the germline V gene are SEHNR and FQNEAQ (reference sequence). CDR3 size: 12 residues. CDR3 residues: CASGDLYYGYTF. Here the CDR3 DNA reads TGTGCCAGCGGGGACTTATACTATGGCTACACCTTC.

This sequence joins TRBV28 and TRBJ1-4; TRBD1 matches 9 bases. The CDR3 has 15 residues. Trimming at V came to 5 bases and at J to 6 bases, leaving 7 bases not matched to a gene. Germline assignment: CDR1 MDHEN and CDR2 SYDVKM. Here the CDR3 DNA reads TGTGCCAGCAGTACTCCGGGACAGGGATATGAAAAACTGTTTTTT. This sequence encodes CASSTPGQGYEKLFF.